This passage covers 2 T cell receptor beta chains from one sample sequenced in a study of T-cell memory formation after mild COVID-19. From the 5' RACE reads, TCRdb called clonotypes with MiXCR, one entry per CDR3 protein. The sample lists about 620,000 distinct CDR3 sequences, about a sixth occurring once. What was sequenced was PBMCs or a T cell subset sorted from them (not recorded which). These receptors came from an adult woman who had mild COVID-19 (a few samples of this study predate the infection). Cell type and time point are not known.

In this sample, this clonotype turned up many times. The chain's CDR3 is CASSFNGMNTEAFF. The CDR3, as DNA: TGCGCCAGCAGCTTTAATGGAATGAACACTGAAGCTTTCTTT. The chain is built from TRBV5-1 and TRBJ1-1; D is unresolved. This CDR3 contains 14 residues. Trimming took 2 bases from V and 0 from J, leaving 8 bases between them. Germline values: CDR1 SGHRS, CDR2 YFSETQ.

This clonotype has a handful of counts. V usage is TRBV4-3 and J usage is TRBJ2-3; 13 nucleotides align to TRBD2. V shed 0 bases and J 9 bases; nucleotides not matched to a gene: 6. The germline V gene has CDR1 LGHNA and CDR2 YSLEER. CDR3 length: 16 amino acids. The CDR3 here is CASSQERGLAGRTQYF. In DNA, the CDR3 is TGCGCCAGCAGCCAAGAAAGGGGACTAGCGGGACGCACGCAGTATTTT.